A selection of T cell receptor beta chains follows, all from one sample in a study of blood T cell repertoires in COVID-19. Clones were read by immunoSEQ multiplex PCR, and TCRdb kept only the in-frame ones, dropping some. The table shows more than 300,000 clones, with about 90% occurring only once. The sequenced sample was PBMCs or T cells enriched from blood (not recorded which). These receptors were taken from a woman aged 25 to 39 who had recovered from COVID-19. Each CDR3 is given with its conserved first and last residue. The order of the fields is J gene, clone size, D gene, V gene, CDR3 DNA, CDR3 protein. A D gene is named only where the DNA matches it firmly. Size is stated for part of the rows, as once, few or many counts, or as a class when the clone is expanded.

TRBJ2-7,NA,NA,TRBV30,TGTGCCTGGAGCCCCAGGAACTACGAGCAGTACTTC,CAWSPRNYEQYF
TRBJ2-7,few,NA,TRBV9,TGTGCCAGCAGCCCCCGGGACTCAATATCCTCCTACGAGCAGTACTTC,CASSPRDSISSYEQYF
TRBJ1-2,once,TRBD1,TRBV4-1,TGCGCCAGCAGCACCCTCCCAGGGGGCGACCCACGTAGCTACACCTTC,CASSTLPGGDPRSYTF
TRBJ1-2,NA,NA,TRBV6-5,TGTGCCAGCAGTTACCGCGGGGACGGGCCTTATGGCTACACCTTC,CASSYRGDGPYGYTF
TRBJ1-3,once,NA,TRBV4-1,TGCGCCAGCAGCCCAGGCGCTTTCGGAAACACCATATATTTT,CASSPGAFGNTIYF
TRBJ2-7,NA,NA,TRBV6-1,TGTGCCAGCAGTGAACTGCGGAGGGTTTACGAGCAGTACTTC,CASSELRRVYEQYF
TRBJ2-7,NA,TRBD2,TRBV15,TGTGCCACCAGCAGAGTTGGCGGGAGCTACGAGCAGTACTTC,CATSRVGGSYEQYF
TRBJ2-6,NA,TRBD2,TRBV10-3,TGTGCCACCCAGGGAGTAGCGGGCGTCTCTGGGGCCAACGTCCTGACTTTC,CATQGVAGVSGANVLTF
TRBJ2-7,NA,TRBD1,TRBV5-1,TGCGCCAGCAGCCAAGCGAACAACAGACAGGGGCCCCCCTCCTACGAGCAGTACTTC,CASSQANNRQGPPSYEQYF
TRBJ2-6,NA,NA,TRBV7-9,TGTGCCAGCAGCTTAGCGCTGGGGAGGGGGGCCAACGTCCTGACTTTC,CASSLALGRGANVLTF
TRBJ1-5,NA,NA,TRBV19,TGTGCCAGTAGTGCGGCAGGGTATCAGCCCCAGCATTTT,CASSAAGYQPQHF
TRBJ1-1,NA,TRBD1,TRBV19,TGTGCCGGTAGTCTGAGAGCAGGGGGCACTGAAGCTTTCTTT,CAGSLRAGGTEAFF
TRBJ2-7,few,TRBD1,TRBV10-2,TGCGCCAGCAGTGAACCGGGACAGGGGATCTTCGAGCAGTACTTC,CASSEPGQGIFEQYF
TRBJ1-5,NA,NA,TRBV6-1,TGTGCCAGCAGTGAAGTCGGGGAGGACAATCAGCCCCAGCATTTT,CASSEVGEDNQPQHF
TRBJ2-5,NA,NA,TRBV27,TGTGCCAGCAGTTTATATCGGGGGACCCAAGAGACCCAGTACTTC,CASSLYRGTQETQYF
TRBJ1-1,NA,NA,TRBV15,TGTGCCACCTCCTCTACCCTGCTTGCGGCTGAAGCTTTCTTT,CATSSTLLAAEAFF
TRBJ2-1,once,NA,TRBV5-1,TGCGCCAGCAGCTTGGGACAGGCCTACAATGAGCAGTTCTTC,CASSLGQAYNEQFF
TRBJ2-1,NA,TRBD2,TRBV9,TGTGCCAGCAGCGTAAATCAGGGGACTAGCGGGAGGAATTCCTACAATGAGCAGTTCTTC,CASSVNQGTSGRNSYNEQFF
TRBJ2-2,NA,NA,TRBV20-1,TGCAGTCCCCGAATGGAGGGGGAGCTGTTTTTT,CSPRMEGELFF
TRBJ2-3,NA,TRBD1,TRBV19,TGTGCCAGTAGTTTCGGGACAGATACAGATACGCAGTATTTT,CASSFGTDTDTQYF
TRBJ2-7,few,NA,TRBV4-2,TGTGCCAGCAGGCGGGACAGCAGCTCATACGAGCAGTACTTC,CASRRDSSSYEQYF
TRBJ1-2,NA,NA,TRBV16,TGTGCCAGCAGCCAATCGGCAGTTAACTATGGCTACACCTTC,CASSQSAVNYGYTF
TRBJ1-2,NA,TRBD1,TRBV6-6,TGTGCCAGCAGCCGGGACAGGGGAGACTATGGCTACACCTTC,CASSRDRGDYGYTF
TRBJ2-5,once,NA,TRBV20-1,TGCAGTGCTAGTATCTCGTTTTCCTTTCCGGGGGAGACCCAGTACTTC,CSASISFSFPGETQYF
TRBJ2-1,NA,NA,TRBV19,TGTGCCAGTAGTATGTTACAGGACCACAATGAGCAGTTCTTC,CASSMLQDHNEQFF
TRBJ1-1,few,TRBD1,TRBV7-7,TGTGCTAGCAGCTTAGCGGAACAGGGGTTGTGGGACACTGAAGCTTTCTTT,CASSLAEQGLWDTEAFF
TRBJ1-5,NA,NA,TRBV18,TGTGCCAGCTCACCAAATAACAGGGAGACTCAGCCCCAGCATTTT,CASSPNNRETQPQHF